Below are 27 T cell receptor beta chains sequenced from a single sample in a study of blood T cell repertoires in COVID-19. Clones were read by immunoSEQ multiplex PCR, and TCRdb kept only the in-frame ones, dropping some. The sample carries about 270,000 clones, about 87% recorded once. The sample taken for sequencing was PBMCs or T cells enriched from blood (not recorded which). The receptors were gathered from a woman in her forties or fifties who had recovered from COVID-19.

This chain links TRBV19 with TRBJ2-7; D unclear. The germline CDR1 and CDR2 sequences are LNHDA and SQIVND (reference sequence). V gave up 5 bases and J gave up 5 bases, with 7 bases separating them. The CDR3 has 11 residues. The CDR3: CASSFRDEQYF. Written as DNA, the CDR3 is TGTGCCAGTAGTTTCCGGGACGAGCAGTACTTC.

J is TRBJ2-7 and V is TRBV4-2, with 9 bases fitting TRBD2. J gave up 5 bases and V 1 base, and 12 bases lay outside the gene matches. The germline V gene encodes CDR1 LGHNA and CDR2 YNFKEQ. The CDR3 contains 17 residues. Here the CDR3 reads CASSQAQGGSGSHEQYF. The CDR3 DNA reads TGTGCCAGCAGCCAAGCCCAAGGAGGTAGCGGGAGCCACGAGCAGTACTTC.

This clone was seen a single time. V is TRBV5-5 and J is TRBJ2-2; D is uncertain. CDR3 length: 12 amino acids. Germline V gives CDR1 SGHKS, CDR2 YYEKEE (reference sequence). V was cut by 1 base and J by 14 bases, with 12 bases left in between. CDR3 region: CASSLSTDPLFF. DNA for the CDR3: TGTGCCAGCAGCTTGAGCACAGACCCACTGTTTTTT.

V gene TRBV28 combines with J gene TRBJ2-2, with 12 nucleotides matching TRBD2. Germline values: CDR1 MDHEN, CDR2 SYDVKM. V was pared by 3 bases and J by 6 bases, with 5 bases of the junction left unmatched. CDR3 length equals 16 residues. The CDR3, as DNA: TGTGCCAGCAGTTTGTTGACTAGCGGGAGTCCCGGGGAGCTGTTTTTT. It specifies CASSLLTSGSPGELFF.

The V call is TRBV7-2, the J call TRBJ2-1; TRBD2 aligns across 11 bases. CDR3 length equals 15 residues. Per the germline V gene, CDR1 is SGHTA and CDR2 is FQGNSA. V shed 6 bases, J shed 7 bases, and the junction held 8 bases outside the gene matches. The CDR3 bases are TGTGCCAGCAGATTGCCGGGACTAGCGGTAAATGAGCAGTTCTTC. Translating it yields CASRLPGLAVNEQFF.

The gene calls are TRBV7-9 and TRBJ1-1; 8 bases fit TRBD1. CDR1 SEHNR and CDR2 FQNEAQ come from the germline V gene (reference sequence). V dropped 5 bases and J dropped 5; count of bases not matched to a gene: 10. The CDR3 spans 15 residues. The CDR3 region is CASSPPDRAKTEAFF. CDR3 coding DNA: TGTGCCAGCAGCCCCCCGGACAGGGCAAAGACTGAAGCTTTCTTT.

V usage is TRBV19 and J usage is TRBJ1-4; weak D call: TRBD1 (6 bases). The CDR3 spans 14 residues. Looked up from germline, CDR1 is LNHDA and CDR2 is SQIVND (reference sequence). With 6 bases removed from V and 8 bases from J, the gap between germline ends came to 16 bases. The CDR3 is CASRIPGVDEKLFF. DNA for the CDR3: TGTGCCAGTAGGATTCCAGGGGTGGACGAAAAACTGTTTTTT.

V usage is TRBV28 and J usage is TRBJ2-7; 7 bases map to TRBD1. The CDR3 runs 14 residues. CDR1 and CDR2 (germline): MDHEN, SYDVKM. Losses at the gene ends were 11 bases for V and 0 bases for J; bases not matched to a gene: 10. CDR3 amino acids: CAVNRGRPSYEQYF. The CDR3 DNA is TGTGCCGTAAACAGGGGTAGGCCCTCCTACGAGCAGTACTTC.

The chain uses TRBV5-1 and TRBJ1-3; 7 bases are shared with TRBD1. The CDR3 contains 17 residues. Germline assignment: CDR1 SGHRS and CDR2 YFSETQ. The ends lost 4 bases at V and 3 bases at J; junction bases unmatched: 13. In DNA form, the CDR3 reads TGCGCCAGCAGCGCCGGCTCCGGGACAGCCTATGGAAACACCATATATTTT. Translated: CASSAGSGTAYGNTIYF.

This clone was recorded a few times. The chain has TRBV6-6 and TRBJ2-7; perhaps TRBD1 as D (5 bases). The CDR3 spans 13 residues. Trimming pared 2 bases from V and 6 bases from J, leaving 11 bases between. The germline gives CDR1 MNHNY, CDR2 SVGAGI (reference sequence). CDR3 coding DNA: TGTGCCAGCAGTTACGGACACCTCCGCGAGCAGTACTTC. Translating gives CASSYGHLREQYF.

The chain carries TRBV6-1 and TRBJ2-5; maybe TRBD1 (5 bases). V was clipped by 1 base and J by 2 bases, with 8 bases between them. The CDR3 contains 14 residues. CDR1 and CDR2 from the germline V gene are MNHNS and SASEGT. The CDR3 reads CASSEVTAQETQYF. DNA for the CDR3: TGTGCCAGCAGTGAAGTGACAGCTCAAGAGACCCAGTACTTC.

V and J are TRBV7-3 and TRBJ2-2; 7 bases agree with TRBD1. CDR1 is SGHTA and CDR2 is FQGTGA in the germline V gene. With V trimmed by 4 bases and J by 2 bases, 4 bases remained unmatched. There are 15 residues in the CDR3. CDR3 sequence reads: CASSSTGVNTGELFF. CDR3 coding DNA: TGTGCCAGCAGCTCAACAGGGGTCAACACCGGGGAGCTGTTTTTT.

This sequence joins TRBV28 and TRBJ2-3; 9 nucleotides match TRBD1. There are 15 residues in the CDR3. V shed 6 bases and J 0 bases; nucleotides not matched to a gene: 4. From germline, CDR1 is MDHEN and CDR2 SYDVKM. The CDR3 reads CASRETGGSTDTQYF. Written as DNA, the CDR3 is TGTGCCAGCAGGGAGACAGGGGGAAGCACAGATACGCAGTATTTT.

Concerning this clone: This specimen includes other DNA sequences encoding the same CDR3. The CDR3 DNA reads TGTGCCACCAGTGATTCTGGACAGGGGGACTATGGCTACACCTTC. The encoded protein is CATSDSGQGDYGYTF. J is TRBJ1-2 and V is TRBV24-1, with 10 bases that match TRBD1. The germline V gene has CDR1 KGHDR and CDR2 SFDVKD. The CDR3 contains 15 residues. J gave up 3 bases and V 2 bases, and 2 bases lay outside the gene matches.

This clone was seen a single time. The chain links TRBV5-1 to TRBJ1-1, with a possible D match to TRBD1 (6 bases). The CDR3 runs to 14 residues. CDR1 and CDR2 from the germline V gene are SGHRS and YFSETQ. Between the trimmed V and J ends, which lost 2 bases and 1 base, there was a span of 9 bases. CDR3 loop: CASSLRTANTEAFF. The CDR3 DNA follows: TGCGCCAGCAGCTTAAGGACAGCGAACACTGAAGCTTTCTTT.

This clone was detected once. CDR3 sequence reads: CASSRGTDRGYSPLHF. The CDR3 DNA is TGTGCCAGTAGTAGAGGTACGGACAGGGGTTATTCACCCCTCCACTTT. This rearrangement joins TRBV19 to TRBJ1-6; 9 bases agree with TRBD1. The CDR3 totals 16 residues. Germline V lookup: CDR1 LNHDA, CDR2 SQIVND (reference sequence). Unmatched junction bases numbered 9, after V lost 4 bases and J lost 8 bases.

This chain connects TRBV30 to TRBJ2-7; D call uncertain. The CDR3 contains 16 residues. V lost 0 bases, J lost 1 base, and 16 bases lay in between. The germline CDR1 and CDR2 sequences are GTSNPN and SVGIG (reference sequence). CDR3 nucleotide sequence: TGTGCCTGGAGTGTACATAAAGGAGTCCTTTCCTACGAGCAGTACTTC. Amino acid sequence: CAWSVHKGVLSYEQYF.

This clone was observed a handful of times. The gene calls are TRBV4-3 and TRBJ2-2, with D possibly matching TRBD1 (6 bases). This CDR3 contains 17 residues. The V gene's germline CDR1 is LGHNA and CDR2 YSLEER. Trimming took off 4 bases at V and 0 bases at J, with 15 bases between the two ends. CDR3: CASSLRDIRSNTGELFF. DNA for the CDR3: TGCGCCAGCAGCCTCCGGGACATTCGATCGAACACCGGGGAGCTGTTTTTT.

The rearrangement uses TRBV28 and TRBJ1-2; D gene uncertain. CDR1 is MDHEN and CDR2 is SYDVKM in the germline V gene. The length of the CDR3 is 17 residues. Trimming stripped 6 bases from V and 3 bases from J, with 23 bases between. The CDR3 loop is CASSTGWGGLSDYGYTF. Here the CDR3 DNA reads TGTGCCAGCAGCACGGGCTGGGGAGGGTTGTCAGACTATGGCTACACCTTC.

V is TRBV29-1 and J is TRBJ1-1, with D possibly being TRBD1 (6 bases). Germline V gene data show CDR1 as SQVTM and CDR2 as ANQGSEA. There are 14 residues in the CDR3. Between the trimmed V and J ends, which lost 2 bases and 1 base, there was a span of 11 bases. In DNA form, the CDR3 reads TGCAGCGTTGAATCCGGACAGAAGAACACTGAAGCTTTCTTT. As protein: CSVESGQKNTEAFF.

The chain couples TRBV7-2 to TRBJ2-3; D unresolved. V was cut by 4 bases and J by 1 base, with 12 bases left in between. This CDR3 contains 15 residues. CDR1 is SGHTA and CDR2 is FQGNSA in the germline V gene. This CDR3 is CASSYSLEGTDTQYF. CDR3 nucleotide sequence: TGTGCCAGCAGCTACTCGTTAGAGGGCACAGATACGCAGTATTTT.

This rearrangement joins TRBV7-3 to TRBJ2-3; a weak D match, TRBD2 (6 bases). The CDR3 has 12 residues. Trimming pared 4 bases from V and 6 bases from J, leaving 8 bases between. From germline, CDR1 is SGHTA and CDR2 FQGTGA. This chain's CDR3 is CASSSRGDTQYF. In DNA, the CDR3 is TGTGCCAGCAGCTCCCGGGGGGATACGCAGTATTTT.

The chain has TRBV18 and TRBJ2-5; a possible D gene is TRBD1 (6 bases). Germline-derived CDR1 and CDR2 are KGHSH and LQKENI. Trimming removed 5 bases at V and 4 bases at J, with 14 bases between. There are 14 residues in the CDR3. The CDR3 spells CASSAAQGPETQYF. The CDR3 DNA reads TGTGCCAGCTCAGCAGCTCAGGGGCCAGAGACCCAGTACTTC. The full variable domain, with the rest looked up from reference TRBV18 and TRBJ2-5, is NAGVMQNPRHLVRRRGQEARLRCSPMKGHSHVYWYRQLPEEGLKFMVYLQKENIIDESGMPKERFSAEFPKEGPSILRIQQVVRGDSAAYFCASSAAQGPETQYFGPGTRLLVL.

The chain is built from TRBV7-2 and TRBJ1-2, with D unresolved. The CDR3 spans 14 residues. Germline CDR1 reads SGHTA; CDR2 reads FQGNSA. Trimming took off 1 base at V and 3 bases at J, with 9 bases between the two ends. DNA for the CDR3: TGTGCCAGCAGCTTAGGAGCGTCAGACTATGGCTACACCTTC. This codes for CASSLGASDYGYTF.

This clone was counted a single time. The chain employs TRBV28 and TRBJ2-2; 16 bases fit TRBD2. The CDR3 is 19 residues long. The V and J ends lost 5 bases and 0 bases, in that order; junction bases with no gene match: 6. The germline CDR1 and CDR2 sequences are MDHEN and SYDVKM. The CDR3 is CASSLGGLAGGPNTGELFF. The DNA of the CDR3 is TGTGCCAGCAGTCTAGGGGGACTAGCGGGAGGGCCGAACACCGGGGAGCTGTTTTTT. Full variable domain (missing parts from reference TRBV28 and TRBJ2-2): DVKVTQSSRYLVKRTGEKVFLECVQDMDHENMFWYRQDPGLGLRLIYFSYDVKMKEKGDIPEGYSVSREKKERFSLILESASTNQTSMYLCASSLGGLAGGPNTGELFFGEGSRLTVL.

The count of this clone is one. This chain joins TRBV2 and TRBJ1-4, with D uncertain. V was cut by 6 bases and J by 5 bases, with 13 bases left in between. Germline CDR1 and CDR2: SNHLY and FYNNEI. CDR3 length: 14 amino acids. CDR3 DNA sequence: TGTGCCAGCAGGGGGAGCAGGTTGAATGAAAAACTGTTTTTT. Translating it yields CASRGSRLNEKLFF.

The rearrangement joins TRBV5-1 to TRBJ1-2, with 9 bases identical to TRBD1. After removal of 4 bases from V and 4 bases from J, the junction contained 8 bases not matched to a gene. CDR1 is SGHRS, CDR2 YFSETQ, per germline. The CDR3 runs 15 residues. The CDR3 here is CASSTGTGQAYGYTF. CDR3 in DNA: TGCGCCAGCAGCACTGGGACAGGGCAGGCCTATGGCTACACCTTC.